These 20 T cell receptor beta chains were sequenced from one sample in a study of cytomegalovirus exposure and HLA in healthy donors. Both 60 Vbeta primers and 13 Jbeta primers went into the PCR. This table comes from immunoSEQ multiplex PCR, and its TCRdb copy is limited to in-frame clones, with some not included. The table lists around 100,000 clones, roughly 78% of them singletons. The sample consisted of PBMCs. The origin of the receptors is a male donor in good health and CMV-seropositive.

The rearrangement joins TRBV5-1 to TRBJ2-5; TRBD2 matches 7 bases. The J call may be wrong; the DNA end is better matched by TRBJ2-7. Germline V CDR1 and CDR2: SGHRS, YFSETQ. The CDR3 is 14 residues long. The CDR3 protein is CASSSAGVGREQYF. The CDR3 DNA sequence: TGCGCCAGCAGCTCGGCGGGGGTCGGGCGCGAGCAGTACTTC.

The V gene is TRBV7-3, the J gene TRBJ2-1, with 7 positions matching TRBD2. There are 15 residues in the CDR3. Trimming took 0 bases from V and 1 from J; bases not matched to a gene: 0. Germline CDR1 SGHTA, CDR2 FQGTGA. CDR3 protein: CASSLTGGSYNEQFF. In nucleotides, the CDR3 is TGTGCCAGCAGCTTAACCGGGGGGTCCTACAATGAGCAGTTCTTC.

The rearrangement joins TRBV6-5 to TRBJ1-2; D perhaps matches TRBD1 (6 bases). The CDR3 spans 14 residues. V was cut by 6 bases and J by 3 bases, with 14 bases left in between. Looked up from germline, CDR1 is MNHEY and CDR2 is SVGAGI. The CDR3 DNA reads as TGTGCCAGCAGCCTACAGGGTAGTCACTATGGCTACACCTTC. It codes for CASSLQGSHYGYTF.

This rearrangement joins TRBV5-1 to TRBJ1-2; 7 nucleotides line up with TRBD1. V dropped 0 bases and J dropped 3; count of bases not matched to a gene: 8. Per germline, CDR1 SGHRS and CDR2 YFSETQ. The CDR3 length is 16 residues. In DNA, the CDR3 is TGCGCCAGCAGCTTGGGATATGGGACAGCCGACTATGGCTACACCTTC. Amino acid sequence: CASSLGYGTADYGYTF.

The chain couples TRBV19 to TRBJ1-5; tentative D call: TRBD1 (5 bases). Trimming removed 5 bases from V and 3 bases from J, with 14 bases in between. Germline CDR1 is LNHDA and CDR2 is SQIVND (reference sequence). The CDR3 has 15 residues. The CDR3 loop reads CASSPLGGNNQPQHF. CDR3 bases: TGTGCCAGTAGTCCCCTGGGGGGAAACAATCAGCCCCAGCATTTT.

This clone was observed a handful of times. V and J are TRBV5-5 and TRBJ1-5; D possibly corresponds to TRBD1 (6 bases). V shed 4 bases and J shed 3 bases, with 14 bases lying between them. CDR1 SGHKS and CDR2 YYEKEE come from the germline V gene (reference sequence). The length of the CDR3 is 15 residues. CDR3 residues: CASSRAGAYNQPQHF. The CDR3, as DNA: TGTGCCAGCAGCCGGGCGGGGGCATACAATCAGCCCCAGCATTTT.

Only one count was recorded for this clone. The chain couples TRBV5-1 to TRBJ2-7; possible D gene TRBD1, 5 bases. V was clipped by 0 bases and J by 3 bases, with 19 bases between them. The length of the CDR3 is 17 residues. The germline V gene encodes CDR1 SGHRS and CDR2 YFSETQ. CDR3 nucleotide sequence: TGCGCCAGCAGCTTGGGATTGGGGCAGAGGAAGGTCTACGAGCAGTACTTC. This sequence encodes CASSLGLGQRKVYEQYF.

The V gene is TRBV28, the J gene TRBJ2-7; 7 bases are a match to TRBD1. This CDR3 region has 14 residues. V was clipped by 4 bases and J by 0 bases; unmatched bases: 3. Germline V CDR1 and CDR2: MDHEN, SYDVKM. Written as DNA, the CDR3 is TGTGCCAGCAGTTACAGGGGACCCTCCTACGAGCAGTACTTC. Residues: CASSYRGPSYEQYF.

The chain uses TRBV5-4 and TRBJ2-3; maybe TRBD2 (5 bases). Germline CDR1 is SGHNT and CDR2 is YYREEE (reference sequence). The V gene lost 0 bases and the J gene lost 5 bases, with 13 bases spanning the gap. The CDR3 extends over 15 amino acids. This CDR3 reads CASSLAVASLDTQYF. As DNA, the CDR3 is TGTGCCAGCAGCTTGGCCGTGGCTAGCTTAGATACGCAGTATTTT.

The chain joins TRBV30 to TRBJ1-1; D is possibly TRBD1 (5 bases). The CDR3 is 13 amino acids. The V and J ends lost 0 bases and 3 bases respectively, with 8 bases between them. CDR1 is GTSNPN and CDR2 is SVGIG in the germline V gene (reference sequence). For the CDR3, the DNA is TGTGCCTGGAGTGTACGGGGGGACACTGAAGCTTTCTTT. Translation gives CAWSVRGDTEAFF.

This clone was seen just once. V is TRBV19 and J is TRBJ1-2; 10 nucleotides align to TRBD1. The CDR3 totals 15 residues. Germline V gene sequence: CDR1 LNHDA, CDR2 SQIVND (reference sequence). V lost 5 bases, J lost 4 bases, and 7 bases stayed unmatched. In DNA, the CDR3 is TGTGCCAGTAGTTGGACAGGGGGGGATCGCTATGGCTACACCTTC. This codes for CASSWTGGDRYGYTF.

A single count supports this clone. V and J are TRBV6-4 and TRBJ1-2; no clear D. The CDR3 is made up of 17 amino acids. The V and J ends lost 0 bases and 5 bases respectively, with 19 bases between them. Germline-derived CDR1 and CDR2 are MRHNA and SNTAGT. In nucleotides, the CDR3 is TGTGCCAGCAGTGACTCGATTCCCCCATCTCCGGGATATGGCTACACCTTC. This codes for CASSDSIPPSPGYGYTF.

The rearrangement joins TRBV4-2 to TRBJ2-5; perhaps TRBD2 as D (5 bases). V dropped 1 base and J dropped 1 base, with 10 bases sitting between them. This CDR3 is built from 15 residues. From germline, CDR1 is LGHNA and CDR2 YNFKEQ. CDR3 in amino acids: CASSQAAEGQETQYF. Written as DNA, the CDR3 is TGTGCCAGCAGCCAAGCCGCCGAGGGCCAAGAGACCCAGTACTTC.

The chain has TRBV7-8 and TRBJ2-1; TRBD2 matches at 12 bases. V shed 0 bases, J shed 3 bases, and the junction held 18 bases outside the gene matches. This CDR3 contains 22 residues. The germline V gene has CDR1 SGHVS and CDR2 FQNEAQ. As DNA, the CDR3 is TGTGCCAGCAGCTTAGCATGGACTAGCGGGATGGGGTCGGTGGGGTACTACAATGAGCAGTTCTTC. Protein sequence: CASSLAWTSGMGSVGYYNEQFF.

The CDR3 region has the DNA TGTGCTAGTGGTTTGACGAGGCCAGGGGGAGTAAGCGGGAGGGCCGGCACGCAGTATTTT. This codes for CASGLTRPGGVSGRAGTQYF. The chain couples TRBV12-5 to TRBJ2-3; 10 bases match TRBD2. The CDR3 totals 20 residues. The V segment lost 2 bases and the J segment 9 bases; nucleotides outside the gene matches: 23. Looked up from germline, CDR1 is LGHNT and CDR2 is FRNRAP.

The V call is TRBV27, the J call TRBJ2-7, with 8 bases matching TRBD1. V was pared by 5 bases and J by 5 bases, with 11 bases of the junction left unmatched. The CDR3 is 15 amino acids. CDR1 and CDR2 from the germline V gene are MNHEY and SMNVEV (reference sequence). The CDR3 loop is CASSPADRGSNEQYF. The CDR3 DNA follows: TGTGCCAGCAGTCCCGCCGACAGGGGTTCTAACGAGCAGTACTTC.

This clone occurred a few times. CDR3 sequence reads: CASSLGQGVLGNQPQHF. DNA of the CDR3: TGTGCCAGCAGTTTGGGACAGGGTGTACTCGGCAATCAGCCCCAGCATTTT. V gene TRBV28 combines with J gene TRBJ1-5; 9 positions match TRBD1. The CDR3 is made up of 17 amino acids. Germline CDR1 MDHEN, CDR2 SYDVKM. Losses at the gene ends were 3 bases for V and 2 bases for J; bases not matched to a gene: 8.

The rearrangement joins TRBV7-3 to TRBJ2-1; 7 bases are a match to TRBD2. In germline, CDR1 is SGHTA, CDR2 FQGTGA. This CDR3 contains 14 residues. The ends lost 2 bases at V and 9 bases at J; junction bases unmatched: 7. The DNA of the CDR3 is TGTGCCAGCAGCTTAGGCGGGGGTGTGTTTGAGCAGTTCTTC. Its translation: CASSLGGGVFEQFF. Together with reference TRBV7-3 and TRBJ2-1, the CDR3 gives the full variable domain: GAGVSQTPSNKVTEKGKYVELRCDPISGHTALYWYRQSLGQGPEFLIYFQGTGAADDSGLPNDRFFAVRPEGSVSTLKIQRTERGDSAVYLCASSLGGGVFEQFFGPGTRLTVL.

The rearrangement links TRBV7-9 to TRBJ1-2; D gene uncertain. There are 15 residues in the CDR3. Germline V gene lookup returns CDR1 SEHNR and CDR2 FQNEAQ (reference sequence). V lost 2 bases to trimming and J lost 4 bases, with 14 bases between them. CDR3 sequence reads: CASSLYSQATYGYTF. The CDR3 DNA reads as TGTGCCAGCAGCTTATACTCTCAGGCGACCTATGGCTACACCTTC. The full variable domain, completed using reference TRBV7-9 and TRBJ1-2, is DTGVSQNPRHKITKRGQNVTFRCDPISEHNRLYWYRQTLGQGPEFLTYFQNEAQLEKSRLLSDRFSAERPKGSFSTLEIQRTEQGDSAMYLCASSLYSQATYGYTFGSGTRLTVV.

This clone was seen a single time. The CDR3 loop is CASSLRPGQGNYGYTF. CDR3 bases: TGTGCCAGCAGCTTGAGACCGGGACAGGGGAACTATGGCTACACCTTC. The chain is built from TRBV5-5 and TRBJ1-2; 10 nucleotides agree with TRBD1. With V trimmed by 1 base and J by 2 bases, 5 bases remained unmatched. Looked up from germline, CDR1 is SGHKS and CDR2 is YYEKEE (reference sequence). The CDR3 runs 16 residues. Full variable domain (missing parts from reference TRBV5-5 and TRBJ1-2): DAGVTQSPTHLIKTRGQQVTLRCSPISGHKSVSWYQQVLGQGPQFIFQYYEKEERGRGNFPDRFSARQFPNYSSELNVNALLLGDSALYLCASSLRPGQGNYGYTFGSGTRLTVV.